Each of the 13 T cell receptor beta chains below was sequenced from the same sample in a study of early T cells in non-severe SARS-CoV-2 infection. Using its own MiXCR run on the 5' RACE reads, TCRdb lists one record per CDR3 protein. In the table there are around 80,000 distinct CDR3 sequences, roughly 15% of which are singletons. Sequencing used whole blood. The receptors come from an adult who was a healthcare worker with PCR-confirmed SARS-CoV-2 infection or an uninfected control (not recorded which).

The rearrangement joins TRBV20-1 to TRBJ1-1, with TRBD1 as a possible D gene (5 bases). The CDR3 extends over 16 amino acids. V lost 0 bases and J lost 1, with 15 bases in between. Looked up from germline, CDR1 is DFQATT and CDR2 is SNEGSKA (reference sequence). The CDR3 loop reads CSARDYASTANTEAFF. CDR3 coding DNA: TGCAGTGCTAGAGACTACGCCTCGACAGCGAACACTGAAGCTTTCTTT.

The V call is TRBV24-1, the J call TRBJ1-2; D is unresolved. The CDR3 runs 16 residues. V was cut by 0 bases and J by 3 bases, with 13 bases left in between. From germline, CDR1 is KGHDR and CDR2 SFDVKD. The CDR3 region has the DNA TGTGCCACCAGTGATTTGGGCCGCCTTAGGGACTATGGCTACACCTTC. Protein: CATSDLGRLRDYGYTF.

This clonotype was detected ten times or more. The CDR3 sequence: CASSLGRGAPYEQYF. CDR3 DNA: TGTGCCAGCAGTTTGGGGCGGGGGGCTCCTTACGAGCAGTACTTC. The genes are TRBV12-3 or TRBV12-4 and TRBJ2-7, with TRBD2 identical over 8 bases. Trimming removed 3 bases from V and 4 bases from J; junction bases left unmatched: 8. The CDR3 sequence is 15 residues long.

The chain carries TRBV6-1 and TRBJ2-7; D is possibly TRBD1 (7 bases). The ends were cut back, 7 bases at V and 3 bases at J, with 16 bases in the middle. The CDR3 covers 14 residues. Per the germline V gene, CDR1 is MNHNS and CDR2 is SASEGT. This CDR3 reads CASTPGGQIYEQYF. CDR3 DNA sequence: TGTGCCAGCACCCCCGGGGGACAGATCTACGAGCAGTACTTC.

This clonotype was seen repeatedly, ten times or more. The chain carries TRBV6-6 and TRBJ1-6; 10 bases fit TRBD1. V shed 6 bases and J 8 bases; nucleotides not matched to a gene: 7. The germline V gene encodes CDR1 MNHNY and CDR2 SVGAGI (reference sequence). CDR3 length equals 15 residues. CDR3 residues: CASRHLGTGDSPLHF. The CDR3 bases are TGTGCCAGCAGGCACCTTGGGACAGGGGATTCACCCCTCCACTTT.

This clonotype was counted many times. The V call is TRBV12-3 or TRBV12-4, the J call TRBJ1-1, with D perhaps matching TRBD1 (6 bases). Trimming took off 1 base at V and 12 bases at J, with 15 bases between the two ends. CDR3 size: 13 residues. DNA for the CDR3: TGTGCCAGCAGTTTAGGCAGGGGAGCTCGAACTTTCTTT. It specifies CASSLGRGARTFF.

In its sample, this clonotype was seen a few times. The rearrangement uses TRBV5-6 and TRBJ1-5; no clear D. Trimming cost V 4 bases and J 0 bases, with 8 bases left between them. CDR3 length equals 14 residues. The V gene's germline CDR1 is SGHDT and CDR2 YYEEEE. The CDR3 nucleotides read TGTGCCAGCAGCCTAAGTTATAGCAATCAGCCCCAGCATTTT. Its translation is CASSLSYSNQPQHF.

In this sample, this clonotype turned up many times. This sequence joins TRBV11-2 and TRBJ1-2; possibly TRBD1 for D (6 bases). Germline V gene data show CDR1 as SGHAT and CDR2 as FQNNGV. The ends were cut back, 1 base at V and 4 bases at J, with 19 bases in the middle. The CDR3 loop spans 17 amino acids. Written as DNA, the CDR3 is TGTGCCAGCAGCTTAGGGCCCCGGGCAGGAGGGGGCTATGGCTACACCTTC. Its translation: CASSLGPRAGGGYGYTF. Full variable domain (outside the CDR3, taken from reference TRBV11-2 and TRBJ1-2): EAGVAQSPRYKIIEKRQSVAFWCNPISGHATLYWYQQILGQGPKLLIQFQNNGVVDDSQLPKDRFSAERLKGVDSTLKIQPAKLEDSAVYLCASSLGPRAGGGYGYTFGSGTRLTVV.

In this sample, this clonotype turned up many times. CDR3 nucleotide sequence: TGCAGTGCCGCGGTGCTGGACACTGAAGCTTTCTTT. Its translation: CSAAVLDTEAFF. This chain uses TRBV20-1 with TRBJ1-1; D is ambiguous. V lost 6 bases to trimming and J lost 3 bases, with 11 bases between them. CDR3 length: 12 amino acids. The germline V gene has CDR1 DFQATT and CDR2 SNEGSKA (reference sequence).

At least ten counts were recorded for this clonotype. This chain joins TRBV21-1 and TRBJ1-1; TRBD1 is taken as the D call from the table, unchecked against the DNA. TRBV21-1 is a pseudogene locus. The CDR3 is made up of 14 amino acids. CDR3 residues: CASSKMIRDSEAFF. The CDR3 DNA reads as TGTGCCAGCAGCAAAATGATTCGGGATTCTGAAGCTTTCTTT.

V is TRBV10-3 and J is TRBJ1-1; D gene unclear. The V gene's germline CDR1 is ENHRY and CDR2 SYGVKD. Trimming stripped 6 bases from V and 2 bases from J, with 10 bases between. The CDR3 has 13 residues. CDR3 amino acids: CAIRRVTNTEAFF. CDR3 bases: TGTGCCATCAGGAGGGTCACAAACACTGAAGCTTTCTTT.

This clonotype was observed many times. V usage is TRBV3-1 and J usage is TRBJ1-1; 7 nucleotides align to TRBD1. Trimming at V came to 6 bases and at J to 3 bases, leaving 10 bases not matched to a gene. The CDR3 is 15 amino acids. In germline, CDR1 is LGHDT, CDR2 YNNKEL (reference sequence). The CDR3, as DNA: TGTGCCAGCAGTCGCTACGGACAGGCTGACACTGAAGCTTTCTTT. The encoded protein is CASSRYGQADTEAFF. The full variable domain, completed using reference TRBV3-1 and TRBJ1-1, is DTAVSQTPKYLVTQMGNDKSIKCEQNLGHDTMYWYKQDSKKFLKIMFSYNNKELIINETVPNRFSPKSPDKAHLNLHINSLELGDSAVYFCASSRYGQADTEAFFGQGTRLTVV.

This clonotype was counted many times. The chain links TRBV6-5 to TRBJ2-2; no definite D call. This CDR3 is 12 amino acids long. The germline V gene has CDR1 MNHEY and CDR2 SVGAGI. V lost 4 bases to trimming and J lost 5 bases, with 5 bases between them. The CDR3 DNA is TGTGCCAGCAGTTCCACAACCGGGGAGCTGTTTTTT. As protein: CASSSTTGELFF.